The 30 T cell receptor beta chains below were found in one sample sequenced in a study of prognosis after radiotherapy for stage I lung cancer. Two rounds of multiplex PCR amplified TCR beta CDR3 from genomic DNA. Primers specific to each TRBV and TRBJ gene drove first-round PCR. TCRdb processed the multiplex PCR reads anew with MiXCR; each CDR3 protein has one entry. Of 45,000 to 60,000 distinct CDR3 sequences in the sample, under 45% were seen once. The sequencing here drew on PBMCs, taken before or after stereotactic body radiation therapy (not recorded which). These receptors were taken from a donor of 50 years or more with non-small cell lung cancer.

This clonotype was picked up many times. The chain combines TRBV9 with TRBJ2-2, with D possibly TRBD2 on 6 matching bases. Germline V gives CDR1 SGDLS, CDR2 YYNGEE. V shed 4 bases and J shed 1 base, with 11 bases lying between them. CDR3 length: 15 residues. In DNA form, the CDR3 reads TGTGCCAGCAGCCTCGGGACTTGGAACACCGGGGAGCTGTTTTTT. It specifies CASSLGTWNTGELFF.

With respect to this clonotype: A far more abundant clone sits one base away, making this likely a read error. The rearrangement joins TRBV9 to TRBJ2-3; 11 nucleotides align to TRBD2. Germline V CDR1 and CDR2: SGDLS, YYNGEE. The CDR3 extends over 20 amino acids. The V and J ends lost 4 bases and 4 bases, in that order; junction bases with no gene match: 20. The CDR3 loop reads CASSPTLGTSGGVDADTQYF. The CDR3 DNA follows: TGTGCCAGCAGCCCTACCCTTGGGACTAGCGGAGGGGTGGACGCAGATACGCAGTATTTT.

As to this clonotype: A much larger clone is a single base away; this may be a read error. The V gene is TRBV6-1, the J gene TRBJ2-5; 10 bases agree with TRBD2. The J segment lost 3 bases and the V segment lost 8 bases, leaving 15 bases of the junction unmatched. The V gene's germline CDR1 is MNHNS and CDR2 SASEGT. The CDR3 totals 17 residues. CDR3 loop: CASSFKPAGGHKETQYF. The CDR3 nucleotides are TGTGCCAGCTCCTTCAAACCAGCGGGAGGGCATAAAGAGACCCAGTACTTC.

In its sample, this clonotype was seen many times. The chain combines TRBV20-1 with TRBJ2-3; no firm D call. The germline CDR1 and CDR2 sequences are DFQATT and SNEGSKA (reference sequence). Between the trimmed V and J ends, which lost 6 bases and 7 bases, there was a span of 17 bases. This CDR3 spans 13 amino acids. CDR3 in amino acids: CSAAIIGLNTQYF. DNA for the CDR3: TGCAGTGCCGCGATCATTGGGTTAAATACGCAGTATTTT.

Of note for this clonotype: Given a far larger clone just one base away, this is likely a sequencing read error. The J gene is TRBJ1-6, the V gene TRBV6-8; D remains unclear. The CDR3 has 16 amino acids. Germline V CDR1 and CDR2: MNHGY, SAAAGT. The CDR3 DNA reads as TGTGTCAGCAGTTCAAGACTCGGGTCCTATAATTCACCCCTCCACTTT. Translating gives CVSSSRLGSYNSPLHF.

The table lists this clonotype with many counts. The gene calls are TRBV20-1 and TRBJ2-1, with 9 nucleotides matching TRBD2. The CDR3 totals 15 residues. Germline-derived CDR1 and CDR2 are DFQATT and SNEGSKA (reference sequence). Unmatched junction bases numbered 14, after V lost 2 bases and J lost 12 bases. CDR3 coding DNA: TGCAGTGCTAGAAGGGCTTGGCGGGAGGGCCATAGGCAGTTCTTC. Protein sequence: CSARRAWREGHRQFF.

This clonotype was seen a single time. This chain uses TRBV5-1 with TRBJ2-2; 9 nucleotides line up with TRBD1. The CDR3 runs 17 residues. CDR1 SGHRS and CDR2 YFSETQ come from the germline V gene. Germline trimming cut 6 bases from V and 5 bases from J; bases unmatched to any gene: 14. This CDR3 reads CASISAGQGAQTGELFF. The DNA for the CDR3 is TGCGCCAGCATCTCTGCGGGACAGGGTGCTCAGACCGGGGAGCTGTTTTTT.

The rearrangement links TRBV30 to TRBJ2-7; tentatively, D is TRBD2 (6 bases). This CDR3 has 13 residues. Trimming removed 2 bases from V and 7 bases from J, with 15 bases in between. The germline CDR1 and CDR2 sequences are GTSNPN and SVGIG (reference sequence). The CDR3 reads CAWSRAGLREQYF. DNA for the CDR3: TGTGCCTGGAGTAGGGCGGGACTTCGGGAGCAGTACTTC.

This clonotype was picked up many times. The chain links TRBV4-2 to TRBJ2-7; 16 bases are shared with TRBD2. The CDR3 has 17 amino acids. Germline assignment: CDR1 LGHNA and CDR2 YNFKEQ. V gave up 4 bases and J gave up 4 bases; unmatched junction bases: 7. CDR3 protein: CASSPEGLAGGGYEQYF. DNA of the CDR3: TGTGCCAGCAGCCCAGAGGGACTAGCGGGAGGGGGGTACGAGCAGTACTTC.

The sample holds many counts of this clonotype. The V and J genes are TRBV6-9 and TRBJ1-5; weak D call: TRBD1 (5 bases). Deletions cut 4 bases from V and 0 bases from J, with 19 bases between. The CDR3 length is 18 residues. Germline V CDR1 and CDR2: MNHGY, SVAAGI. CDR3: CASSSTFGQDFSNQPQHF. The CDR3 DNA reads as TGTGCCAGCAGTTCCACCTTCGGACAAGATTTTAGCAATCAGCCCCAGCATTTT.

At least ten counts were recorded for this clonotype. CDR3 in amino acids: CASSLPSRTAYGYTF. CDR3 nucleotide sequence: TGTGCCAGCAGCTTGCCTTCCCGGACAGCCTATGGCTACACCTTC. The chain carries TRBV5-4 and TRBJ1-2, with a possible D match to TRBD1 (6 bases). This CDR3 is 15 amino acids long. V dropped 1 base and J dropped 4 bases, with 14 bases sitting between them. Germline lookup yields CDR1 SGHNT and CDR2 YYREEE (reference sequence).

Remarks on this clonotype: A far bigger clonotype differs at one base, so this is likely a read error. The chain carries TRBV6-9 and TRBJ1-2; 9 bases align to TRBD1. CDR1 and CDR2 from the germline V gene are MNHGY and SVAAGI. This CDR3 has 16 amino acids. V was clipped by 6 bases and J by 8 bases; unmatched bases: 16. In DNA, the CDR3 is TGTGCCAGCAGCAAAGGAGGGGTACAGGGGGCGCGGGGCTACACCTTC. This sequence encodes CASSKGGVQGARGYTF.

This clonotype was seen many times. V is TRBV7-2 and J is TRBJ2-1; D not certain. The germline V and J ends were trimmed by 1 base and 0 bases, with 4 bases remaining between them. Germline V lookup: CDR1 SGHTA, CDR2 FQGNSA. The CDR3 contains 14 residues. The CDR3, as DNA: TGTGCCAGCAGCTTAGAACTCTCCTACAATGAGCAGTTCTTC. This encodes CASSLELSYNEQFF.

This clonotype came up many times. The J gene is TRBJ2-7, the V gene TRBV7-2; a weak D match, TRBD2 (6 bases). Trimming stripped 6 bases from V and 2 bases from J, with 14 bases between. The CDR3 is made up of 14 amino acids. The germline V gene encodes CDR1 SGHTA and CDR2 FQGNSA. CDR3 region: CASRLTGSAYEQYF. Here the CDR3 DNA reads TGTGCCAGCAGATTAACCGGGAGTGCCTACGAGCAGTACTTC.

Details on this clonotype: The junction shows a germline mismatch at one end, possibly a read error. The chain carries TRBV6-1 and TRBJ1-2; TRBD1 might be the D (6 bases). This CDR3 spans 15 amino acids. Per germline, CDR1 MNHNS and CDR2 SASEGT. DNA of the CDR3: TGTGCCAGCATCCCCGGCGTGGGGGCATTCTATTGCTACACCTTC. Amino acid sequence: CASIPGVGAFYCYTF.

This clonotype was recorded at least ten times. The CDR3 loop is CSARDGSGRVRSYEQYF. The DNA for the CDR3 is TGCAGTGCTAGAGATGGGAGCGGGAGGGTTCGTTCCTACGAGCAGTACTTC. The chain links TRBV20-1 to TRBJ2-7; 10 bases are shared with TRBD2. In germline, CDR1 is DFQATT, CDR2 SNEGSKA (reference sequence). Losses at the gene ends were 0 bases for V and 1 base for J; bases not matched to a gene: 9. The CDR3 extends over 17 amino acids.

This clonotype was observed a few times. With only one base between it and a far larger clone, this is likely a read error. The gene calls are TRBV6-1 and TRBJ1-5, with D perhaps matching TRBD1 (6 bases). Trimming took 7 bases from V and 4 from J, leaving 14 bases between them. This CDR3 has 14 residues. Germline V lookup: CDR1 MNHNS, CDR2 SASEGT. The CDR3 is CASMPGGGNQPQHF. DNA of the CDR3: TGTGCCAGCATGCCCGGAGGGGGAAATCAGCCCCAGCATTTT.

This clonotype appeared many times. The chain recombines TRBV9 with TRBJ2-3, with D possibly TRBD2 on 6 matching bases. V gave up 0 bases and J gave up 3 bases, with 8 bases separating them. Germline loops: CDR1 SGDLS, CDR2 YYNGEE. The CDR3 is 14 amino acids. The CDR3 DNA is TGTGCCAGCAGCGTAGGAGGGACTACAGATACGCAGTATTTT. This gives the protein CASSVGGTTDTQYF.

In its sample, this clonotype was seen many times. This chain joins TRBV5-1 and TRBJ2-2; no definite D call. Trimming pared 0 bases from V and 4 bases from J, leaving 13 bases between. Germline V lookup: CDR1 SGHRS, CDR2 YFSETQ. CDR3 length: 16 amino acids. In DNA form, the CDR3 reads TGCGCCAGCAGCTTGGACCCCCTGGAGCTCACCGGGGAGCTGTTTTTT. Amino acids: CASSLDPLELTGELFF. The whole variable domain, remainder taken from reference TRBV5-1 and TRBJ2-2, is KAGVTQTPRYLIKTRGQQVTLSCSPISGHRSVSWYQQTPGQGLQFLFEYFSETQRNKGNFPGRFSGRQFSNSRSEMNVSTLELGDSALYLCASSLDPLELTGELFFGEGSRLTVL.

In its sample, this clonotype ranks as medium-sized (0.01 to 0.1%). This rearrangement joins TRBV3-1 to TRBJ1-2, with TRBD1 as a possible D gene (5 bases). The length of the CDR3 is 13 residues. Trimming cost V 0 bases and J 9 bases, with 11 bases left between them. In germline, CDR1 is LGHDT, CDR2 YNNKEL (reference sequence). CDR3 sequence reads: CASSQDGGGSYTF. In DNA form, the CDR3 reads TGTGCCAGCAGCCAAGATGGGGGGGGGAGCTACACCTTC.

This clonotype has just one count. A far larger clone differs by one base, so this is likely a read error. The CDR3 region is CASSGRGTDAQYF. The DNA of the CDR3 is TGTGCCAGCAGTGGACGGGGCACAGATGCGCAGTATTTT. The V call is TRBV6-1, the J call TRBJ2-3; D may correspond to TRBD1 or TRBD2 (5 bases each). Germline V gene lookup returns CDR1 MNHNS and CDR2 SASEGT. The CDR3 covers 13 residues.

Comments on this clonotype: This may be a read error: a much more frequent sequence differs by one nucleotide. The CDR3, as DNA: TGCAGCGTTGACGGGGGCATTAACACCGGGGAGCTGTTTTTT. Its protein product is CSVDGGINTGELFF. The J gene is TRBJ2-2, the V gene TRBV29-1, with D perhaps assigned TRBD1 or TRBD2 (6 bases each). Looked up from germline, CDR1 is SQVTM and CDR2 is ANQGSEA. V was cut by 3 bases and J by 2 bases, with 10 bases left in between. The CDR3 extends over 14 amino acids.

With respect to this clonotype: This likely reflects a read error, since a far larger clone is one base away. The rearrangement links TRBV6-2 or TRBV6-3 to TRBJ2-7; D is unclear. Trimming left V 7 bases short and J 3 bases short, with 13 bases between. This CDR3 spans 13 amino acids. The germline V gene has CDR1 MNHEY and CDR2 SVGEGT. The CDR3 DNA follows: TGTGCCAGCACAACAGAGCCGTACTACGAGCAGTACTTC. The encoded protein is CASTTEPYYEQYF.

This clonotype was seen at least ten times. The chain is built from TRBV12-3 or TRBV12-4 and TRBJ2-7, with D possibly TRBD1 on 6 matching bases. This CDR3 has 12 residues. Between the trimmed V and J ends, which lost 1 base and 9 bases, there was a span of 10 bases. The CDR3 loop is CASSLEGVGQYF. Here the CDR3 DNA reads TGTGCCAGCAGTTTAGAGGGGGTGGGGCAGTACTTC.

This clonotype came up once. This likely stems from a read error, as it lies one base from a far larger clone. The CDR3 loop is CASSSWGAKNYCYTF. The CDR3 coding sequence is TGTGCCAGCAGTTCCTGGGGGGCCAAAAACTATTGCTACACCTTC. The genes are TRBV6-9 and TRBJ1-2; tentative D call: TRBD1 (6 bases). CDR1 and CDR2 from the germline V gene are MNHGY and SVAAGI. The CDR3 covers 15 residues.

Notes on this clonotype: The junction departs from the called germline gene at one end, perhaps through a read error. The CDR3 reads CASSPTQGGSHLHF. DNA of the CDR3: TGTGCCAGCAGCCCCACACAGGGAGGTTCACACCTCCACTTT. V is TRBV3-1 and J is TRBJ1-6; possible D gene TRBD1, 6 bases. This CDR3 has 14 amino acids. Germline values: CDR1 LGHDT, CDR2 YNNKEL (reference sequence).

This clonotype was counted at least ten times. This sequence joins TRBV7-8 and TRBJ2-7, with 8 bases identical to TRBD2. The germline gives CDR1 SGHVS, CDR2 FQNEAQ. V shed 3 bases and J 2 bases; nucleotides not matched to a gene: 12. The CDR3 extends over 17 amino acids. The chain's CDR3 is CASSFVSAGGKAYEQYF. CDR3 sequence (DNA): TGTGCCAGCAGCTTCGTGTCGGCGGGAGGTAAGGCCTACGAGCAGTACTTC.

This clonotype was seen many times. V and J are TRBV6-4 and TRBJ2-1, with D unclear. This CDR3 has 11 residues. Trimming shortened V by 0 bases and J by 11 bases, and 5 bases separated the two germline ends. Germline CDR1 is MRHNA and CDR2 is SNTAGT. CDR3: CASSDSGKQFF. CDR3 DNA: TGTGCCAGCAGTGACTCTGGGAAGCAGTTCTTC.

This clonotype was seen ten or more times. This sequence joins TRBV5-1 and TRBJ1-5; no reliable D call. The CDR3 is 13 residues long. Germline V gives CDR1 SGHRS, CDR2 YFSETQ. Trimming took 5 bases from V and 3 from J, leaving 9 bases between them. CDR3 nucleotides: TGCGCCAGCAGTATAACAGTCAATCAGCCCCAGCATTTT. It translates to CASSITVNQPQHF.

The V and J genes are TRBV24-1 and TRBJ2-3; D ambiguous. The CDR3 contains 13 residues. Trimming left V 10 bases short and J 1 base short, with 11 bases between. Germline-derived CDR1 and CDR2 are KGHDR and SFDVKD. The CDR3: CATWASCTDTQYF. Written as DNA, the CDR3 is TGTGCCACGTGGGCGTCTTGCACAGATACGCAGTATTTT.